These T cell receptor beta chains were read from a single sample in a study of CD8+ T cells in alopecia areata. Only in-frame clones appear in the TCRdb table, and some are missing; sequencing was by immunoSEQ multiplex PCR. The repertoire consists of 75,000 to 80,000 clones, with approximately 66% occurring once and the leading ten covering 23%. This specimen was CD8+ T cells sorted from blood, taken at week 24, from a patient treated with tofacitinib. These receptors all stem from a human donor with alopecia areata. CDR3s include the opening cysteine and the closing phenylalanine or tryptophan. Each record gives: clone size, J gene, V gene, D gene, CDR3 DNA, CDR3 protein. The D gene is left open where the match is weak. Expanded clones are given a class, and other clones once, few, many or no size at all.

NA	TRBJ2-5	TRBV11-2	NA	TGTGCCAGCAGCTTAGTGGTGGGGGCTCAAGAGACCCAGTACTTC	CASSLVVGAQETQYF
NA	TRBJ1-2	TRBV19	NA	TGTGCCAGCGACTATCAGGGCAACTATGGCTACACCTTC	CASDYQGNYGYTF
NA	TRBJ1-1	TRBV6-6	NA	TGTGCCAGCAGTTACCCCCAGGGGATGAACACTGAAGCTTTCTTT	CASSYPQGMNTEAFF
few	TRBJ2-1	TRBV29-1	TRBD2	TGCAGCGTAAAGGGACTAGGCTACAATGAGCAGTTCTTC	CSVKGLGYNEQFF
few	TRBJ1-2	TRBV4-3	NA	TGCGCCAGCAGCCAAGATCTCCTATCCGGGACGGATGGCTACACCTTC	CASSQDLLSGTDGYTF
few	TRBJ2-7	TRBV7-9	TRBD1	TGTGCCAGCAGCGGACCGGGACAGATATACGAGCAGTACTTC	CASSGPGQIYEQYF
NA	TRBJ2-3	TRBV30	NA	TGTGCCTGGAGCGTGGTGGGGACAGATACGCAGTATTTT	CAWSVVGTDTQYF
NA	TRBJ2-5	TRBV27	TRBD2	TGTGCCACCAAGCCGGGGGGGGAGGAGACCCAGTACTTC	CATKPGGEETQYF
few	TRBJ2-2	TRBV7-9	NA	TGTGCCAGCAGCTTCAGCAGGGTATCCGGGGAGCTGTTTTTT	CASSFSRVSGELFF
once	TRBJ2-7	TRBV7-9	NA	TGTGCCAGCAGCGAACACCACGAGCAGTACTTC	CASSEHHEQYF
NA	TRBJ2-7	TRBV4-1	TRBD1	TGCGCCAGCAGCCAAGGACAGGGGGCCGACGAGCAGTACTTC	CASSQGQGADEQYF
many	TRBJ1-4	TRBV6-5	NA	TGTGCCAGCAGTCTAGGTTCTAATGAAAAACTGTTTTTT	CASSLGSNEKLFF
NA	TRBJ2-7	TRBV29-1	NA	TGCAGCGTTGAAGGTCCAGGCAAGGACTACGAGCAGTACTTC	CSVEGPGKDYEQYF
once	TRBJ1-2	TRBV2	NA	TGTGCCAGCAGGTCGGACCCGATGGCTAACTATGGCTACACCTTC	CASRSDPMANYGYTF
NA	TRBJ2-3	TRBV2	TRBD1	TGTGCCAGCAGTGAGGGGGACAGGCTGAGTGATACGCAGTATTTT	CASSEGDRLSDTQYF
NA	TRBJ1-5	TRBV7-2	NA	TGTGCCAGCAGCCCCACAGAGAGCAATCAGCCCCAGCATTTT	CASSPTESNQPQHF
NA	TRBJ1-2	TRBV4-3	NA	TGCGCCAGCAGCCAAGCAGTTACCCGGGGGGCTGGCTACACCTTC	CASSQAVTRGAGYTF
NA	TRBJ2-3	TRBV6-4	NA	TGTGCCAGCACCGAGGACAGCACAGATACGCAGTATTTT	CASTEDSTDTQYF
NA	TRBJ2-5	TRBV28	NA	TGTGCCAGCAGTTTCAACCGGGCCATACAAGAGACCCAGTACTTC	CASSFNRAIQETQYF
NA	TRBJ2-5	TRBV9	NA	TGTGCCAGCAGCTTAACTGGGACCGCCGAAGAGACCCAGTACTTC	CASSLTGTAEETQYF
NA	TRBJ1-1	TRBV13	NA	TGTGCCAGCAGCTCATCGGACAGGAACACTGAAGCTTTCTTT	CASSSSDRNTEAFF
once	TRBJ2-1	TRBV9	TRBD1	TGTGCCAGCAGCTGGGGACAGGGTATTAATGAGCAGTTCTTC	CASSWGQGINEQFF
few	TRBJ2-3	TRBV6-4	TRBD2	TGTGCCAGCAGTGACTCGCCAGCGGGAGAGATAGATACGCAGTATTTT	CASSDSPAGEIDTQYF
NA	TRBJ2-5	TRBV29-1	NA	TGCAGCGCATGGGGCTTCAACCTGGAGACCCAGTACTTC	CSAWGFNLETQYF
few	TRBJ2-1	TRBV7-9	TRBD1	TGTGCCAGCGCATCTGAGGGGGCGGCTGAGCAGTTCTTC	CASASEGAAEQFF
once	TRBJ2-7	TRBV19	NA	TGTGCCAGTGAAGGGGTCCACGAGCAGTACTTC	CASEGVHEQYF
NA	TRBJ1-1	TRBV4-3	NA	TGCGCCAGCAGCCACCGGACAGTAGGGACTGAAGCTTTCTTT	CASSHRTVGTEAFF
NA	TRBJ2-1	TRBV5-1	TRBD2	TGCGCCAGCAGCGGCGGACTAGCGGGAGGTAACAATGAGCAGTTCTTC	CASSGGLAGGNNEQFF
NA	TRBJ2-1	TRBV30	NA	TGTGCCTGGAGTGTAGGTTTAGCGGTCTCCTACAATGAGCAGTTCTTC	CAWSVGLAVSYNEQFF
NA	TRBJ2-7	TRBV4-1	NA	TGCGCCAGCAGCCAAGTACAACTACGCTATGGGGACTACGAGCAGTACTTC	CASSQVQLRYGDYEQYF
NA	TRBJ2-7	TRBV4-3	NA	TGCGCCAGCAGCCATTCCCGCGGGGCCGCCTACGAGCAGTACTTC	CASSHSRGAAYEQYF
NA	TRBJ2-5	TRBV5-6	NA	TGTGCCAGCAGCAAGGACCGTCATCAAGAGACCCAGTACTTC	CASSKDRHQETQYF
NA	TRBJ2-6	TRBV10-3	TRBD1	TGTGCCAGCAAAGGACAGGCCCCCGGGGCCAACGTCCTGACTTTC	CASKGQAPGANVLTF
NA	TRBJ2-1	TRBV15	TRBD2	TGTGCCACCAGCAGGAGTCTAGCGGGTTACAATGAGCAGTTCTTC	CATSRSLAGYNEQFF
NA	TRBJ2-1	TRBV4-3	NA	TGCGCCAGCAGCCAAGACGGGGGACATGACAATGAGCAGTTCTTC	CASSQDGGHDNEQFF
few	TRBJ2-3	TRBV9	TRBD2	TGTGCCAGCAGCGACCCCCAAGGCACTAGCGGGGGAAGATTAGATACGCAGTATTTT	CASSDPQGTSGGRLDTQYF
NA	TRBJ2-1	TRBV4-1	NA	TGCGCCAGCAGCCAAAGTCCAGCGGGCACCATTAATGAGCAGTTCTTC	CASSQSPAGTINEQFF
NA	TRBJ2-7	TRBV6-5	TRBD2	TGTGCCAGCAGTTATGAACTAGCGGGAGGGTTTGCCGAGCAGTACTTC	CASSYELAGGFAEQYF
NA	TRBJ2-1	TRBV18	NA	TGTGCCAGCTCACACAGGGAGTACGGCTCCTACAATGAGCAGTTCTTC	CASSHREYGSYNEQFF
NA	TRBJ2-7	TRBV29-1	TRBD2	TGCAGCGTTCGTCTTAGCGGGGGGGCCAATTATGAGCAGTACTTC	CSVRLSGGANYEQYF
once	TRBJ1-5	TRBV6-6	TRBD1	TGTGCCAGCAGTTTCCGGGACAGGGAAGCTCAGCCCCAGCATTTT	CASSFRDREAQPQHF
NA	TRBJ1-1	TRBV25-1	NA	TGTGCCAGCAGAGAGGGTACGTACACTGAAGCTTTCTTT	CASREGTYTEAFF
NA	TRBJ2-2	TRBV6-4	NA	TGTGCCAGCAGTGACTCGGAGGGCGGGGAGCTGTTTTTT	CASSDSEGGELFF
NA	TRBJ2-1	TRBV27	NA	TGTGCCAGCAGTTTAGTGTATAGGCAGGGCGGGTTCTTTTACAATGAGCAGTTCTTC	CASSLVYRQGGFFYNEQFF
NA	TRBJ2-7	TRBV25-1	NA	TGTGCCAGCAAAACCTACGAGCAGTACTTC	CASKTYEQYF
NA	TRBJ2-7	TRBV6-1	TRBD1	TGTGCCAGCAGTGAGCTACCGGGACAGGGGCACGAGCAGTACTTC	CASSELPGQGHEQYF